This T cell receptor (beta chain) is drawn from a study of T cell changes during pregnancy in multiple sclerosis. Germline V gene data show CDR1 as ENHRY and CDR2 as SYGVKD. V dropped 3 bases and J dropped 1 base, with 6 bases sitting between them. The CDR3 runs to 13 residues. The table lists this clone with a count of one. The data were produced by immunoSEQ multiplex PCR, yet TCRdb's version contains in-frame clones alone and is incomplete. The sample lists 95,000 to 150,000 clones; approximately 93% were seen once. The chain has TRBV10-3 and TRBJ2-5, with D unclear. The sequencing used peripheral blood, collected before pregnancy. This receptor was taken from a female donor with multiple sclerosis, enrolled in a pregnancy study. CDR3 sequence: CAISEPSQETQYF. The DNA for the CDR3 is TGTGCCATCAGTGAACCTAGCCAAGAGACCCAGTACTTC.